A single sample gave rise to the 32 T cell receptor beta chains below, sequenced in a study of blood T cell repertoires in COVID-19. Profiling relied on immunoSEQ multiplex PCR, and the TCRdb table lists in-frame clones only, not all of them. The data show approximately 150,000 clones, about nine tenths seen once. Sequencing was performed on peripheral blood. Receptors were obtained from a woman aged 70-85 years with acute or convalescent COVID-19.

The chain combines TRBV15 with TRBJ2-7; 12 positions match TRBD2. Germline V gene lookup returns CDR1 LNHNV and CDR2 YYDKDF (reference sequence). This CDR3 contains 16 residues. Trimming cost V 3 bases and J 2 bases; bases outside gene matches: 5. The CDR3 bases are TGTGCCACCAGCAGGGATCGGACTAGCGGGGCCTACGAGCAGTACTTC. This translates into CATSRDRTSGAYEQYF.

The gene calls are TRBV9 and TRBJ2-5; TRBD2 matches at 9 bases. The CDR3 loop spans 15 amino acids. The ends lost 3 bases at V and 1 base at J; junction bases unmatched: 4. In germline, CDR1 is SGDLS, CDR2 YYNGEE. The DNA of the CDR3 is TGTGCCAGCAGCGCGACTAGCGGTTTCCAAGAGACCCAGTACTTC. It codes for CASSATSGFQETQYF.

The genes are TRBV19 and TRBJ2-1; maybe TRBD2 (5 bases). Trimming cost V 4 bases and J 6 bases, with 19 bases left between them. This CDR3 is built from 16 residues. From germline, CDR1 is LNHDA and CDR2 SQIVND (reference sequence). The CDR3 nucleotides read TGTGCCAGTAGTACAGATGCTAGCTTCGATAGCAATGAGCAGTTCTTC. It codes for CASSTDASFDSNEQFF. The full variable domain, with the rest looked up from reference TRBV19 and TRBJ2-1, is DGGITQSPKYLFRKEGQNVTLSCEQNLNHDAMYWYRQDPGQGLRLIYYSQIVNDFQKGDIAEGYSVSREKKESFPLTVTSAQKNPTAFYLCASSTDASFDSNEQFFGPGTRLTVL.

The V and J genes are TRBV7-2 and TRBJ2-7; no clear D. This CDR3 has 14 residues. Trimming stripped 3 bases from V and 4 bases from J, with 13 bases between. The V gene's germline CDR1 is SGHTA and CDR2 FQGNSA. CDR3 in amino acids: CASSFQIGPYEQYF. The CDR3 DNA reads TGTGCCAGCAGCTTTCAGATTGGCCCATACGAGCAGTACTTC. Drawing the rest from reference TRBV7-2 and TRBJ2-7, the complete variable domain is GAGVSQSPSNKVTEKGKDVELRCDPISGHTALYWYRQSLGQGLEFLIYFQGNSAPDKSGLPSDRFSAERTGGSVSTLTIQRTQQEDSAVYLCASSFQIGPYEQYFGPGTRLTVT.

The chain links TRBV27 to TRBJ1-5; 7 bases match TRBD1. V shed 1 base and J 3 bases; nucleotides not matched to a gene: 6. The length of the CDR3 is 16 residues. Germline CDR1 is MNHEY and CDR2 is SMNVEV (reference sequence). CDR3 DNA: TGTGCCAGCAGTTTATATGCGACAGGGATCAATCAGCCCCAGCATTTT. Protein sequence: CASSLYATGINQPQHF.

This chain joins TRBV7-8 and TRBJ2-7; D is perhaps TRBD2 (7 bases). The CDR3 extends over 15 amino acids. The germline gives CDR1 SGHVS, CDR2 FQNEAQ. V shed 2 bases and J shed 7 bases, with 18 bases lying between them. The CDR3 is CASSLRLGGPGEQYF. CDR3 nucleotide sequence: TGTGCCAGCAGCTTAAGATTGGGGGGGCCAGGAGAGCAGTACTTC. Together with reference TRBV7-8 and TRBJ2-7, the CDR3 gives the full variable domain: GAGVSQSPRYKVAKRGQDVALRCDPISGHVSLFWYQQALGQGPEFLTYFQNEAQLDKSGLPSDRFFAERPEGSVSTLKIQRTQQEDSAVYLCASSLRLGGPGEQYFGPGTRLTVT.

The rearrangement joins TRBV5-4 to TRBJ1-1, with 7 positions matching TRBD1. The CDR3 extends over 14 amino acids. Germline V CDR1 and CDR2: SGHNT, YYREEE (reference sequence). Trimming cost V 1 base and J 8 bases; bases outside gene matches: 8. Written as DNA, the CDR3 is TGTGCCAGCAGCTTGCGCGAGGGGGCAGCGGAAGCTTTCTTT. It codes for CASSLREGAAEAFF.

The V gene is TRBV18, the J gene TRBJ2-3; 7 bases are shared with TRBD2. After removal of 3 bases from V and 0 bases from J, the junction contained 9 bases not matched to a gene. This CDR3 region has 17 residues. Per the germline V gene, CDR1 is KGHSH and CDR2 is LQKENI. The CDR3, as DNA: TGTGCCAGCTCACCGCGTCCAGCGGGGACTAGCACAGATACGCAGTATTTT. This encodes CASSPRPAGTSTDTQYF.

V and J are TRBV19 and TRBJ1-2, with 11 bases aligning to TRBD1. The CDR3 is made up of 14 amino acids. CDR1 and CDR2 (germline): LNHDA, SQIVND (reference sequence). V was clipped by 6 bases and J by 8 bases; unmatched bases: 8. CDR3 in amino acids: CASRPGQGAGGYTF. Written as DNA, the CDR3 is TGTGCCAGTAGACCCGGACAGGGGGCGGGAGGCTACACCTTC.

The chain combines TRBV6-5 with TRBJ1-4; D is possibly TRBD1 (5 bases). Germline loops: CDR1 MNHEY, CDR2 SVGAGI. The CDR3 runs to 14 residues. The V end lost 7 bases, the J end lost 8 bases, and 17 bases lay between the germline ends. The CDR3 loop reads CASNKKQGGEKLFF. The CDR3 DNA sequence: TGTGCCAGCAATAAAAAGCAGGGTGGAGAAAAACTGTTTTTT.

The chain combines TRBV7-9 with TRBJ1-1, with 7 bases lining up with TRBD1. The germline V gene encodes CDR1 SEHNR and CDR2 FQNEAQ (reference sequence). V lost 5 bases to trimming and J lost 10 bases; unmatched junction nucleotides: 13. This CDR3 has 14 residues. The chain's CDR3 is CASSEGRDSLRAFF. CDR3 nucleotide sequence: TGTGCCAGCAGCGAAGGGCGGGACAGTCTGAGAGCTTTCTTT.

V and J are TRBV4-2 and TRBJ1-6, with unresolved D. The CDR3 has 16 amino acids. V lost 0 bases to trimming and J lost 6 bases, with 12 bases between them. Germline CDR1 LGHNA, CDR2 YNFKEQ. DNA of the CDR3: TGTGCCAGCAGCCAAGATCGAGCGGCCTCTAATTCACCCCTCCACTTT. Translating gives CASSQDRAASNSPLHF.

This clone was seen only once. The chain has TRBV28 and TRBJ2-1, with TRBD1 matching over 11 bases. CDR3 length equals 16 residues. Germline CDR1 reads MDHEN; CDR2 reads SYDVKM. Trimming took 5 bases from V and 1 from J; bases not matched to a gene: 4. In DNA form, the CDR3 reads TGTGCCAGCAGTAACCGGGACAGGGGGTCCTACAATGAGCAGTTCTTC. It is translated as CASSNRDRGSYNEQFF. The entire variable domain, with the rest obtained from reference TRBV28 and TRBJ2-1, is as follows: DVKVTQSSRYLVKRTGEKVFLECVQDMDHENMFWYRQDPGLGLRLIYFSYDVKMKEKGDIPEGYSVSREKKERFSLILESASTNQTSMYLCASSNRDRGSYNEQFFGPGTRLTVL.

The V gene is TRBV18, the J gene TRBJ2-1; 8 nucleotides line up with TRBD2. Germline CDR1 and CDR2: KGHSH and LQKENI. V dropped 3 bases and J dropped 10; count of bases not matched to a gene: 5. The CDR3 contains 13 residues. This chain's CDR3 is CASSPDSGTEQFF. The CDR3 DNA reads TGTGCCAGCTCACCCGATAGCGGGACAGAGCAGTTCTTC.

CDR3 DNA sequence: TGTGCCAGCTCACCACCGAGTCGACAGGGCGGTGAAGCTTTCTTT. Translation: CASSPPSRQGGEAFF. The rearrangement uses TRBV18 and TRBJ1-1; 7 positions agree with TRBD1. The J segment lost 7 bases and the V segment lost 0 bases, leaving 8 bases of the junction unmatched. There are 15 residues in the CDR3. Germline V gene lookup returns CDR1 KGHSH and CDR2 LQKENI.

The chain employs TRBV9 and TRBJ2-7, with 14 bases matching TRBD2. The germline gives CDR1 SGDLS, CDR2 YYNGEE. J gave up 3 bases and V 3 bases, and 2 bases lay outside the gene matches. The CDR3 is 15 amino acids. This chain's CDR3 is CASSGGTSGGYEQYF. The CDR3 DNA sequence: TGTGCCAGCAGCGGAGGGACTAGCGGGGGCTACGAGCAGTACTTC.

The CDR3 is CASSQGMENTEAFF. The CDR3 DNA is TGTGCCAGCAGTCAGGGAATGGAAAACACTGAAGCTTTCTTT. The rearrangement uses TRBV6-5 and TRBJ1-1; a possible D gene is TRBD1 (5 bases). V was pared by 5 bases and J by 2 bases, with 12 bases between. Per the germline V gene, CDR1 is MNHEY and CDR2 is SVGAGI. The CDR3 loop spans 14 amino acids.

The chain combines TRBV18 with TRBJ2-1, with 10 bases lining up with TRBD1. V was clipped by 5 bases and J by 7 bases; unmatched bases: 8. The CDR3 runs to 15 residues. Germline CDR1 KGHSH, CDR2 LQKENI. CDR3 coding DNA: TGTGCCAGCTCAGATAGACAGGGGGCGATGAATGAGCAGTTCTTC. Translation gives CASSDRQGAMNEQFF.

The DNA of the CDR3 is TGTGCCAGCAGCTTGGCGGGGACAGGGGGCCGGGAGACCCAGTACTTC. Amino acid sequence: CASSLAGTGGRETQYF. The genes are TRBV5-4 and TRBJ2-5, with TRBD1 matching over 12 bases. V shed 0 bases and J 5 bases; nucleotides not matched to a gene: 5. Germline-derived CDR1 and CDR2 are SGHNT and YYREEE (reference sequence). This CDR3 has 16 amino acids.

The rearrangement links TRBV6-1 to TRBJ1-5; possible D gene TRBD1, 6 bases. The CDR3 runs to 16 residues. CDR1 is MNHNS, CDR2 SASEGT, per germline. The V and J ends lost 1 base and 7 bases respectively, with 17 bases between them. CDR3 bases: TGTGCCAGCAGTGAAGTGGCGACAGGTGGGGAGCAGCCCCAGCATTTT. Protein sequence: CASSEVATGGEQPQHF.

The chain carries TRBV5-1 and TRBJ1-6; 7 bases are a match to TRBD1. V was pared by 4 bases and J by 8 bases, with 12 bases of the junction left unmatched. This CDR3 region has 16 residues. Germline V CDR1 and CDR2: SGHRS, YFSETQ. The CDR3 loop is CASSLGQLIGDSPLHF. The CDR3 DNA reads TGCGCCAGCAGCCTGGGACAGCTTATAGGGGATTCACCCCTCCACTTT.

The gene calls are TRBV7-2 and TRBJ2-1; TRBD2 is a possible D gene (5 bases). Looked up from germline, CDR1 is SGHTA and CDR2 is FQGNSA. This CDR3 is built from 15 residues. V gave up 2 bases and J gave up 0 bases, with 8 bases separating them. Here the CDR3 DNA reads TGTGCCAGCAGCTTACATGGGAGCTCCTACAATGAGCAGTTCTTC. Amino acid sequence: CASSLHGSSYNEQFF. The whole variable domain, remainder taken from reference TRBV7-2 and TRBJ2-1, is GAGVSQSPSNKVTEKGKDVELRCDPISGHTALYWYRQSLGQGLEFLIYFQGNSAPDKSGLPSDRFSAERTGGSVSTLTIQRTQQEDSAVYLCASSLHGSSYNEQFFGPGTRLTVL.

V gene TRBV9 combines with J gene TRBJ2-2; 9 bases line up with TRBD2. The V segment lost 0 bases and the J segment 5 bases; nucleotides outside the gene matches: 2. The CDR3 length is 15 residues. In germline, CDR1 is SGDLS, CDR2 YYNGEE. This CDR3 is CASSVGGRGTGELFF. CDR3 nucleotides: TGTGCCAGCAGCGTAGGCGGGAGGGGAACCGGGGAGCTGTTTTTT.

The chain links TRBV7-8 to TRBJ1-2, with 7 bases aligning to TRBD1. The V and J ends lost 1 base and 4 bases, in that order; junction bases with no gene match: 6. Germline values: CDR1 SGHVS, CDR2 FQNEAQ. The CDR3 consists of 15 residues. The CDR3 bases are TGTGCCAGCAGCTTAGTTTCAGGGGGTACCTATGGCTACACCTTC. Protein sequence: CASSLVSGGTYGYTF. Filled out from reference TRBV7-8 and TRBJ1-2, the complete variable domain reads GAGVSQSPRYKVAKRGQDVALRCDPISGHVSLFWYQQALGQGPEFLTYFQNEAQLDKSGLPSDRFFAERPEGSVSTLKIQRTQQEDSAVYLCASSLVSGGTYGYTFGSGTRLTVV.

The chain uses TRBV9 and TRBJ1-3; 11 nucleotides match TRBD1. J lost 2 bases, V lost 4 bases, and 2 bases had no gene match. The CDR3 runs to 15 residues. Germline V gene data show CDR1 as SGDLS and CDR2 as YYNGEE. CDR3 nucleotides: TGTGCCAGCAGCTGGGGACAGGGGGCTGGAAACACCATATATTTT. This codes for CASSWGQGAGNTIYF.

This clone was detected only a few times. The chain has TRBV28 and TRBJ1-2; TRBD1 matches at 7 bases. The V segment lost 5 bases and the J segment 6 bases; nucleotides outside the gene matches: 12. The CDR3 extends over 15 amino acids. CDR1 MDHEN and CDR2 SYDVKM come from the germline V gene. The CDR3 nucleotides are TGTGCCAGCAGTACGCCAGACAGGGTTGGCGATGGCTACACCTTC. Its protein product is CASSTPDRVGDGYTF.

The rearrangement links TRBV5-4 to TRBJ1-2, with TRBD1 matching over 7 bases. Germline CDR1 reads SGHNT; CDR2 reads YYREEE (reference sequence). With 7 bases clipped from V and 2 bases from J, the junction kept 11 bases outside the gene matches. There are 15 residues in the CDR3. CDR3 sequence reads: CASGWGLTGNYGYTF. CDR3 nucleotide sequence: TGTGCCAGCGGATGGGGCCTGACAGGGAACTATGGCTACACCTTC.

The chain carries TRBV4-3 and TRBJ2-1, with 8 bases fitting TRBD1. In germline, CDR1 is LGHNA, CDR2 YSLEER. This CDR3 has 20 residues. Trimming at V came to 1 base and at J to 0 bases, leaving 14 bases not matched to a gene. CDR3 sequence reads: CASSQGTQGASLSSYNEQFF. The CDR3 region has the DNA TGCGCCAGCAGCCAAGGGACCCAGGGGGCCTCTTTGAGCTCCTACAATGAGCAGTTCTTC.

This chain uses TRBV20-1 with TRBJ2-3; 11 nucleotides align to TRBD2. The CDR3 is made up of 15 amino acids. V lost 3 bases and J lost 3; bases outside the gene matches: 5. Germline V gives CDR1 DFQATT, CDR2 SNEGSKA (reference sequence). The CDR3: CSASPASGRTDTQYF. The CDR3 DNA is TGCAGTGCTAGTCCCGCTAGCGGGAGGACAGATACGCAGTATTTT.

This rearrangement joins TRBV19 to TRBJ1-3; 9 bases align to TRBD1. Germline lookup yields CDR1 LNHDA and CDR2 SQIVND (reference sequence). V lost 7 bases, J lost 4 bases, and 11 bases stayed unmatched. There are 16 residues in the CDR3. CDR3 nucleotides: TGTGCCAGTACCACTACAGGGGGCTTATCGGGAAACACCATATATTTT. Protein product: CASTTTGGLSGNTIYF.

This clone was seen a few times. The rearrangement joins TRBV6-1 to TRBJ1-3; 8 bases line up with TRBD1. Germline CDR1 MNHNS, CDR2 SASEGT. The CDR3 has 19 amino acids. The ends lost 1 base at V and 5 bases at J; junction bases unmatched: 16. The CDR3 reads CASSEEHGKRGQGRNTIYF. The CDR3 nucleotides read TGTGCCAGCAGTGAAGAACATGGCAAAAGAGGACAGGGAAGAAACACCATATATTTT.

The chain's CDR3 is CASSFAGAIAGGHGYTF. The CDR3, as DNA: TGTGCCAGCAGTTTCGCCGGAGCTATCGCAGGGGGGCATGGCTACACCTTC. The chain employs TRBV28 and TRBJ1-2; 7 nucleotides match TRBD1. Trimming cost V 3 bases and J 6 bases; bases outside gene matches: 16. CDR1 MDHEN and CDR2 SYDVKM come from the germline V gene. The length of the CDR3 is 17 residues.